The clone carrying this T cell receptor beta chain was recorded only once. Authors' data handling: Estimated nucleated cell counts came from reference gene primer amplification. Here immunoSEQ multiplex PCR was the method, and the copy in TCRdb shows in-frame clones only, minus some. The DNA was the basis for D and trimming; V, J and clone size are from that table. The sample includes approximately 100,000 clones, around 90% of them seen just once. These data come from a study of blood T cell repertoires in COVID-19. For the study at large: Sample material is recorded as cDNA or gDNA derived from T cells, B-cell-depleted T cells, or PBMCs.

The CDR3 has 17 residues. Looked up from germline, CDR1 is KGHSH and CDR2 is LQKENI. Trimming cost V 5 bases and J 0 bases; bases outside gene matches: 9. The sequenced sample was peripheral blood. This TCR derives from a woman aged 55-69 years with acute or convalescent COVID-19. The chain uses TRBV18 and TRBJ2-2; 7 bases are shared with TRBD1. The CDR3 DNA reads as TGTGCCAGCTCAGCCTTGACAGGGAACGCGAACACCGGGGAGCTGTTTTTT. Translating gives CASSALTGNANTGELFF.